This T cell receptor (beta chain) came from a study of T cells in narcolepsy listed by TCRdb under 2018. Regarding the research as a whole: Patients with narcolepsy type 1 or type 2 (NT1, NT2) were enrolled in the study together with healthy control donors. To look for autoreactive T cells in narcolepsy patients that target self-antigens of hypocretin neurons (hypocretin, TRIB2), the study used TCR Vbeta sequencing to follow clonotypes in blood and CSF. Overall study outcomes, separate from this receptor: HCRT-specific and TRIB2-specific autoreactive clonotypes were highlighted in plots that compared CD4+ T cell clonotypes in CSF versus blood from the same patient. Some blood memory CD4+ repertoires from patients and controls contained no sequences matching autoreactive T cell clones. Autoreactive clonotypes were reported to be detected serially in the blood of the same patients and of different patients, but not in the blood of healthy controls. Patients and controls had similar numbers of sequenced blood memory CD4+ clonotypes, with averages of 38,000 to 50,000 in patients and 33,354 in controls.

Library generation was performed with the immunoSEQ multiplex PCR assay. TCRdb's version of the immuneACCESS table is confined to in-frame rearrangements and falls short of the full clone set. An unresolved V gene accounts for under half of the shortfall where checked; the remainder is of unknown origin. The sample table records around 25,000 clones; about 80% of these occur just once. The ten largest make up about 0.69% of the sample. The CDR3 numbers 16 residues from cysteine through phenylalanine. Only the CDR3 DNA is retained, 48 bases long and in frame from the first base. The germline V and J ends show losses of 4 bases and 2 bases respectively, and no gene match explains 7 bases of the junction. CDR1 SGHRS and CDR2 YFSETQ are derived from the germline V gene. As to this clone: What antigen it recognizes has not been identified. It has no much larger one-base neighbor in the sample; base qualities were not kept.

Memory CD4+ T cells were sorted ex vivo from peripheral blood of narcolepsy patients and healthy controls for TCR Vbeta sequencing. The receptor comes from a human donor with narcolepsy. Here the chain combines TRBV5-1 and TRBJ2-2; the junction holds 8 bases that match TRBD1. Sequenced material: CD45RA- memory CD4+ T cells from PBMCs. In light of the paper, this sample's cell subset or site label describes: memory T cells sorted ex vivo from peripheral blood. The nucleotide sequence reads as follows: TGCGCCAGCAGCCTTAATGGACAGGGAAACACCGGGGAGCTGTTTTTT. It translates to CASSLNGQGNTGELFF.